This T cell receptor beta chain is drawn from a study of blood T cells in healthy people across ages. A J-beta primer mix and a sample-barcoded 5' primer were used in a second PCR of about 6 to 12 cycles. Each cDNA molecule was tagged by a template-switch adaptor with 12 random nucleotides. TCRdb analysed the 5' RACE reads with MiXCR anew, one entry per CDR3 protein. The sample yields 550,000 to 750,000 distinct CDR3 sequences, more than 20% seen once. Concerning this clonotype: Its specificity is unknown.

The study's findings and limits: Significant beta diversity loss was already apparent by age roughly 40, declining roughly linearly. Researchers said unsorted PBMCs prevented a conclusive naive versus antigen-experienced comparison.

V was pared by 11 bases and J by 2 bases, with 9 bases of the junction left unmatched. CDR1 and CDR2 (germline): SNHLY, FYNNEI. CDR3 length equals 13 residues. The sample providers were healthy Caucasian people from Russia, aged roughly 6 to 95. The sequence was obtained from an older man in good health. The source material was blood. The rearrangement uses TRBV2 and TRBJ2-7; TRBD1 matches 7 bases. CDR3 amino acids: CAGKPGQTYEQYF. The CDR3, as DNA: TGTGCCGGCAAACCGGGACAGACCTACGAGCAGTACTTC.